This T cell receptor (beta chain) was recovered during a study of blood T cell repertoires in COVID-19. Background on the study: From the United States, Italy and Spain came samples of acute and convalescent COVID-19. Sources were T cells, B-cell-depleted T cells, or PBMCs; the material itself was cDNA or gDNA.

CDR1 and CDR2 from the germline V gene are SGHRS and YFSETQ. The CDR3 spans 14 residues. Trimming cost V 6 bases and J 1 base, with 8 bases left between them. Original processing notes: Using reference gene primer amplification, nucleated cell counts were estimated. Repertoires were generated with immunoSEQ multiplex PCR, while TCRdb's copy carries only in-frame clones and drops some. Clone size and the V and J calls come from that table; the DNA yielded D and trimming. This table has some 110,000 clones, about four fifths appearing once. The specimen was peripheral blood. The TCR was taken from an older man with acute or convalescent COVID-19. The V gene is TRBV5-1, the J gene TRBJ2-6, with D maybe TRBD2 (5 bases). CDR3 loop: CASNPGSGANVLTF. The CDR3 DNA follows: TGCGCCAGCAATCCGGGGTCTGGGGCCAACGTCCTGACTTTC.